The TCR beta chain described here comes from a study of T cell repertoires in cytomegalovirus infection. Study in general: CMV infection together with matching HLA type was indicated by public TCR beta signatures. Notes on the study in general: There were HLA-C-restricted CMV-specific TCR beta clonotypes dominating the ex vivo response. CMV carriers with the relevant HLA were identified by cumulative public TCR beta family frequency.

This clonotype was picked up a small number of times. Antigen: not known. Germline V gene sequence: CDR1 SGHTA, CDR2 FQGNSA. V was cut by 5 bases and J by 11 bases, with 9 bases left in between. The CDR3 is 10 amino acids. TCRdb processed the reads anew with MiXCR; each CDR3 protein has one entry. The sample shows some 160,000 distinct CDR3 sequences, roughly a sixth of them seen only once. Sequenced input: CD8+ T cells from PBMCs. The V and J genes are TRBV7-2 and TRBJ1-1; D not resolved. This clonotype was obtained from a human donor in good health (CMV status not recorded). Some clones in this sample may be carry-over from other donors' samples. The CDR3 sequence: CASSLSVAFF. Written as DNA, the CDR3 is TGTGCCAGCAGCCTATCCGTGGCTTTCTTT.